This entry is about one TCR beta chain. Its antigen is unknown. There are no base qualities to consult, and no much larger clone falls within one base. Its CDR3 holds 14 amino acids, cysteine through phenylalanine. Kept here is only the CDR3 DNA, which spans 42 bases and is read in frame from base 1. V and J lose 0 bases and 3 bases, and a span of 9 bases separates them. Sequences SGHRS (CDR1) and YFSETQ (CDR2) are obtained from the germline V gene. These data originate in a study of cytomegalovirus exposure and HLA in healthy donors (dated by TCRdb to about 2017). Study-level background: According to a later analysis, the roughly 130 validation repertoires were produced on the same platform as the roughly 720 repertoires of the first cohort. The study aimed to test whether signatures of past pathogen exposure could be identified by cataloging public T cell receptors. In addition to the first cohort of approximately 670 subjects, a separate validation cohort of approximately 130 different subjects was used. To predict cytomegalovirus infection status, the study combined high-throughput TCR immunosequencing, statistical association of individual TCRs with disease status, and machine learning.

The library was prepared using the immunoSEQ multiplex PCR assay. Per the original workflow: To diagnose cytomegalovirus status from the catalog of TCR beta chain sequences, a statistical classification framework was built. Drawn from immuneACCESS, this table holds only the in-frame rearrangements with V and J called that TCRdb kept. Clones are partly lost; checked studies trace under half to an unresolved V gene and leave the rest unexplained. From that table come the V and J calls and clone size; the DNA was used to work out D and trimming. This sample lists 150,000 to 200,000 clones; around 85% were detected once. Jointly, the top ten make up roughly 15% of the sample. The paper as a whole reports these results and caveats: A later analysis found that TCRs clustered in the first cohort also tended to co-occur in the 95 to 150 validation repertoires, with more than 90% of cluster scores above 0. A later analysis had no HLA typing for the validation cohort, so co-occurrence there was scored across all 130 or so repertoires. The classifier was reported to diagnose cytomegalovirus status with high specificity and sensitivity in both the original cohort and the validation cohort. The authors suggested that the approach could potentially be generalized to other disease states and immunological phenotypes. Most TCR sequences were seen in very few donors, while some public TCRs were found in many individuals. Three of the identified cytomegalovirus-associated TCR beta chains were confirmed in vitro to be specific for cytomegalovirus antigens. The study gave a list of under 200 TCR beta chains associated with cytomegalovirus.

Donors formed part of the validation cohort, which comprised over a hundred subjects and was distinct from the first cohort of under 850 subjects. The V and J segments used are TRBV5-1 and TRBJ1-2; confidence is insufficient to name the D gene. Input material: PBMCs. The sequence came from a man aged 18 to 30 in good health and CMV-seropositive. The bases read TGCGCCAGCAGCTTGGATGTATCGGACTATGGCTACACCTTC. Its protein reads: CASSLDVSDYGYTF.